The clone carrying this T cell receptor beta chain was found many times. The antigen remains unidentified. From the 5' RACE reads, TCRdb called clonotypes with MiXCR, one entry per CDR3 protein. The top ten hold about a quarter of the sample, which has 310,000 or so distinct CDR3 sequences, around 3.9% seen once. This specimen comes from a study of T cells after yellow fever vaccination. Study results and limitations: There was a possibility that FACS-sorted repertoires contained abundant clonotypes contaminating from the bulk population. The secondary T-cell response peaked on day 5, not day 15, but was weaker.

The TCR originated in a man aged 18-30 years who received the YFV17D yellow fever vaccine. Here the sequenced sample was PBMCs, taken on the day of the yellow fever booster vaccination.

CDR3: CASSLSGEAFF. CDR3 coding DNA: TGTGCCAGCAGCTTGAGTGGTGAAGCTTTCTTT. V is TRBV7-9 and J is TRBJ1-1; D ambiguous. Germline CDR1 reads SEHNR; CDR2 reads FQNEAQ (reference sequence). Trimming pared 3 bases from V and 7 bases from J, leaving 6 bases between. This CDR3 is 11 amino acids long.